The entry below gives a single T cell receptor (beta chain) sequence along with its context. This entry is derived from a study of blood T cell repertoires in COVID-19. The repertoire was sequenced with immunoSEQ multiplex PCR; TCRdb's copy has only in-frame clones and lacks some. The sample has about 200,000 clones; roughly 84% are singletons. The germline CDR1 and CDR2 sequences are SGHVS and FQNEAQ. The CDR3 spans 15 residues. V lost 3 bases, J lost 3 bases, and 14 bases lay in between. Source material: peripheral blood. The chain uses TRBV7-8 and TRBJ1-2; D unresolved. This TCR derives from a man in his fifties or sixties with active or convalescent COVID-19. The DNA of the CDR3 is TGTGCCAGCAGCTTTCATTCCAGATACGACTATGGCTACACCTTC. Its translation is CASSFHSRYDYGYTF.